A selection of T cell receptor beta chains follows, all from one sample in a study of T cells in Graves' hyperthyroidism and ophthalmopathy. TCRdb re-called the multiplex PCR reads with MiXCR, one entry per CDR3 protein. The sample records around 600,000 distinct CDR3 sequences, 14% being singletons. The specimen sequenced was blood. The receptor source for this set is a woman aged 18-30 years with Graves' ophthalmopathy. Each CDR3 is given with its conserved first and last residue. The order of the fields is V gene, J gene, CDR3 protein.

v_call: TRBV20-1; j_call: TRBJ2-1; cdr3_aa: CSARVGHNEQFF
v_call: TRBV20-1; j_call: TRBJ1-2; cdr3_aa: CSARDPRGDIYGYTF
v_call: TRBV4-3; j_call: TRBJ2-7; cdr3_aa: CASSQGGQSYEQYF
v_call: TRBV27; j_call: TRBJ1-3; cdr3_aa: CASSPPPGYGNTIYF
v_call: TRBV30; j_call: TRBJ2-5; cdr3_aa: CAWSVGYRETQYF
v_call: TRBV11-3; j_call: TRBJ2-3; cdr3_aa: CASSLEGGRSTDTQYF
v_call: TRBV20-1; j_call: TRBJ2-7; cdr3_aa: CSAPGGTYEQYF
v_call: TRBV5-4; j_call: TRBJ2-1; cdr3_aa: CASSRLANDSYNEQFF
v_call: TRBV19; j_call: TRBJ2-2; cdr3_aa: CASSIGRLAGGELFF
v_call: TRBV20-1; j_call: TRBJ2-3; cdr3_aa: CSARSHSSTDTQYF
v_call: TRBV28; j_call: TRBJ2-7; cdr3_aa: CASSPGISPSYEQYF
v_call: TRBV9; j_call: TRBJ2-7; cdr3_aa: CASSVEGGPPITGGEQYF
v_call: TRBV28; j_call: TRBJ2-2; cdr3_aa: CASSFPVSGTSNTGELFF
v_call: TRBV7-9; j_call: TRBJ1-4; cdr3_aa: CASSSLWPVPNIRQGDSTNEKLFF
v_call: TRBV7-9; j_call: TRBJ2-2; cdr3_aa: CASSLEAGGPNTGELFF
v_call: TRBV12-3/TRBV12-4; j_call: TRBJ2-1; cdr3_aa: CASSSSTSGGYNEQFF
v_call: TRBV11-3; j_call: TRBJ1-1; cdr3_aa: CASSLEHGNTEAFF
v_call: TRBV6-1; j_call: TRBJ2-6; cdr3_aa: CASQATSGANVLTF
v_call: TRBV20-1; j_call: TRBJ2-5; cdr3_aa: CSAREGSGGGETQYF
v_call: TRBV20-1; j_call: TRBJ2-7; cdr3_aa: CSASRQGRNEQYF
v_call: TRBV28; j_call: TRBJ1-1; cdr3_aa: CASSPRQLLVTEAFF
v_call: TRBV3-1; j_call: TRBJ2-1; cdr3_aa: CASSLRTSRHEQFF
v_call: TRBV11-1; j_call: TRBJ2-7; cdr3_aa: CASSHLYEQYF
v_call: TRBV28; j_call: TRBJ2-5; cdr3_aa: CASSPQGSLQETQYF
v_call: TRBV27; j_call: TRBJ2-7; cdr3_aa: CASSFLAGGHEQYF